The 12 T cell receptor beta chains below all came from one sample that was sequenced in a study of control samples from healthy donors and cancer patients. Assay: immunoSEQ multiplex PCR; the TCRdb copy retains only in-frame clones and omits some. Of about 120,000 clones in the sample, roughly 91% were seen once. The sequenced sample was PBMCs. The source of these receptors is a man aged 50 or older with head and neck cancer.

The chain uses TRBV9 and TRBJ1-1; no firm D call. Germline CDR1 is SGDLS and CDR2 is YYNGEE. The CDR3 sequence is 14 residues long. V lost 0 bases, J lost 0 bases, and 6 bases lay in between. The CDR3 sequence is CASSVDGMNTEAFF. CDR3 DNA: TGTGCCAGCAGCGTAGACGGAATGAACACTGAAGCTTTCTTT.

CDR3 DNA sequence: TGTGCCAGCACCTTAGGGGGCCTCTCTGGAAACACCATATATTTT. Translated, it gives CASTLGGLSGNTIYF. The genes are TRBV6-5 and TRBJ1-3, with TRBD1 identical over 7 bases. The CDR3 has 15 amino acids. Germline values: CDR1 MNHEY, CDR2 SVGAGI. The junction had 6 bases not matched to a gene; V was cut back by 7 bases and J by 0 bases.

The genes are TRBV30 and TRBJ2-1, with unresolved D. Germline CDR1 reads GTSNPN; CDR2 reads SVGIG (reference sequence). V was trimmed by 1 base and J by 6 bases, leaving 7 bases between them. CDR3 length equals 12 residues. The CDR3 is CAWSAVGNEQFF. In DNA form, the CDR3 reads TGTGCCTGGAGTGCCGTGGGCAATGAGCAGTTCTTC.

The genes are TRBV4-2 and TRBJ2-1; D is possibly TRBD1 or TRBD2 (5 bases each). V was cut by 1 base and J by 10 bases, with 5 bases left in between. This CDR3 is 11 amino acids long. The germline V gene encodes CDR1 LGHNA and CDR2 YNFKEQ. The CDR3 is CASSQGGEQFF. The CDR3 region has the DNA TGTGCCAGCAGCCAAGGGGGGGAGCAGTTCTTC.

V gene TRBV14 combines with J gene TRBJ2-7, with 8 bases identical to TRBD2. Germline CDR1 is SGHDN and CDR2 is FVKESK. V lost 3 bases, J lost 0 bases, and 4 bases stayed unmatched. The CDR3 totals 15 residues. CDR3 loop: CASSHLAGNSYEQYF. Written as DNA, the CDR3 is TGTGCCAGCAGCCATTTAGCGGGGAACTCCTACGAGCAGTACTTC. The full variable domain, rest sourced from reference TRBV14 and TRBJ2-7, is EAGVTQFPSHSVIEKGQTVTLRCDPISGHDNLYWYRRVMGKEIKFLLHFVKESKQDESGMPNNRFLAERTGGTYSTLKVQPAELEDSGVYFCASSHLAGNSYEQYFGPGTRLTVT.

This sequence joins TRBV4-3 and TRBJ1-6; no definite D call. Trimming shortened V by 0 bases and J by 0 bases, and 15 bases separated the two germline ends. This CDR3 comprises 19 residues. In germline, CDR1 is LGHNA, CDR2 YSLEER. The CDR3 DNA follows: TGCGCCAGCAGCCAAGAACGGGTGACGGATAGCTCCTATAATTCACCCCTCCACTTT. Amino acid sequence: CASSQERVTDSSYNSPLHF.

The genes are TRBV15 and TRBJ1-2; 9 nucleotides align to TRBD1. The J segment lost 2 bases and the V segment lost 3 bases, leaving 1 base of the junction unmatched. The CDR3 extends over 14 amino acids. Looked up from germline, CDR1 is LNHNV and CDR2 is YYDKDF (reference sequence). CDR3: CATSSGTGNYGYTF. The CDR3 nucleotides read TGTGCCACCAGCAGCGGGACAGGGAACTATGGCTACACCTTC.

The chain combines TRBV7-6 with TRBJ1-1, with D possibly matching TRBD1 (6 bases). V lost 2 bases and J 4 bases, leaving 11 bases between the germline ends. Looked up from germline, CDR1 is SGHVS and CDR2 is FNYEAQ. This CDR3 has 14 amino acids. CDR3 region: CASSLLTGTTEAFF. As DNA, the CDR3 is TGTGCCAGCAGCTTATTAACAGGGACCACTGAAGCTTTCTTT. The full variable domain, completed using reference TRBV7-6 and TRBJ1-1, is GAGVSQSPRYKVTKRGQDVALRCDPISGHVSLYWYRQALGQGPEFLTYFNYEAQQDKSGLPNDRFSAERPEGSISTLTIQRTEQRDSAMYRCASSLLTGTTEAFFGQGTRLTVV.

J is TRBJ2-7 and V is TRBV5-1; D is unresolved. This CDR3 comprises 12 residues. Trimming removed 0 bases from V and 5 bases from J, with 6 bases in between. Germline CDR1 reads SGHRS; CDR2 reads YFSETQ. CDR3 nucleotides: TGCGCCAGCAGCTTGGGAGAGGACGAGCAGTACTTC. Translation gives CASSLGEDEQYF.

This chain connects TRBV5-1 to TRBJ1-6; TRBD1 aligns across 7 bases. Germline CDR1 SGHRS, CDR2 YFSETQ. With 0 bases clipped from V and 7 bases from J, the junction kept 4 bases outside the gene matches. The CDR3 contains 15 residues. This CDR3 reads CASSLGQGVNSPLHF. CDR3 in DNA: TGCGCCAGCAGCTTGGGACAGGGTGTAAATTCACCCCTCCACTTT.

This chain joins TRBV7-2 and TRBJ2-5; the D gene is possibly TRBD1 (6 bases). Per the germline V gene, CDR1 is SGHTA and CDR2 is FQGNSA. With 3 bases removed from V and 2 bases from J, the gap between germline ends came to 19 bases. This CDR3 has 17 amino acids. CDR3 in amino acids: CASSFSANTGKQETQYF. Here the CDR3 DNA reads TGTGCCAGCAGCTTCTCCGCCAACACAGGGAAACAAGAGACCCAGTACTTC.

The V and J genes are TRBV27 and TRBJ1-4; no clear D. The length of the CDR3 is 16 residues. V was trimmed by 4 bases and J by 0 bases, leaving 12 bases between them. CDR1 MNHEY and CDR2 SMNVEV come from the germline V gene (reference sequence). The CDR3 DNA sequence: TGTGCCAGCAGTTGGAGGTTAAGCACAACTAATGAAAAACTGTTTTTT. Protein sequence: CASSWRLSTTNEKLFF.